This T cell receptor beta chain stems from a study of human T cells and chemical hapten exposure. From the RACE reads, TCRdb called clonotypes with MiXCR, one entry per CDR3 protein. This table has approximately 350,000 distinct CDR3 sequences, over 6% appearing once. Indicated time point: patch test 2, 6 weeks after DPC sensitization. Treatment of the sample: therapeutic diphenylcyclopropenone sensitization with weekly scalp DPC. A few counts support this clonotype. The input for sequencing was whole blood, taken in connection with sensitization to the hapten diphenylcyclopropenone (DPC). The origin of this receptor is a woman under 30 with alopecia areata. Some clones in this sample may be carry-over from other donors' samples.

DNA of the CDR3: TGTGCCAGCTCAATAGGGGCCAATCAGCCCCAGCATTTT. As protein: CASSIGANQPQHF. The gene calls are TRBV18 and TRBJ1-5, with D perhaps matching TRBD1 (5 bases). Trimming removed 5 bases at V and 3 bases at J, with 8 bases between. Germline CDR1 is KGHSH and CDR2 is LQKENI. This CDR3 spans 13 amino acids.